This entry is about one TCR beta chain. TCRdb keeps only in-frame clones here, not all; method: immunoSEQ multiplex PCR. The sample consists of more than 150,000 clones, less than 80% of them appearing once. The record originates from a study of blood T cell repertoires in COVID-19. In the study overall: The United States, Italy and Spain provided the acute and convalescent COVID-19 samples. PBMCs, B-cell-depleted T cells, or T cells were the source of the cDNA or gDNA that made up the material.

The CDR3 is made up of 21 amino acids. Deletions cut 6 bases from V and 0 bases from J, with 30 bases between. Germline assignment: CDR1 MDHEN and CDR2 SYDVKM. The clonotype was recovered from a man between 45 and 60 years old who had recovered from COVID-19. Sequencing was done on a sample of peripheral blood. This sequence joins TRBV28 and TRBJ1-5; possible D gene TRBD1, 5 bases. The CDR3 is CASSPYPSGTVPVYSNQPQHF. The CDR3, as DNA: TGTGCCAGCAGCCCATATCCCTCCGGGACTGTCCCTGTTTATAGCAATCAGCCCCAGCATTTT.